The 25 T cell receptor beta chains below were found in one sample sequenced in a study of post-analysis software for immune sequencing data. Unique-molecular-identifier-tagged TCR beta cDNA libraries were used. TCRdb called the PCR reads again in MiXCR, with one record for every CDR3 protein. The data show about 570,000 distinct CDR3 sequences, around a third seen once. The antigens of these receptors remain unknown. Findings of the study overall: Four or five TRBV segments occurring more often in patients than controls included TRBV5-6, TRBV5-1 and TRBV20-1.

Material: blood. The receptors shown here come from a girl aged 2-17 years with multiple sclerosis.

This chain uses TRBV20-1 with TRBJ1-1, with TRBD1 matching over 7 bases. V trimming: 4 bases; J trimming: 2 bases; junction bases outside the gene matches: 10. Germline V gene data show CDR1 as DFQATT and CDR2 as SNEGSKA (reference sequence). CDR3 length: 15 amino acids. The CDR3 bases are TGCAGTGCTACTCGGGGGGACAGAAGAAACACTGAAGCTTTCTTT. Translation gives CSATRGDRRNTEAFF.

The chain uses TRBV7-2 and TRBJ2-2; D tentatively fits TRBD1 or TRBD2 (5 bases each). Germline V gene data show CDR1 as SGHTA and CDR2 as FQGNSA. The CDR3 covers 14 residues. V lost 5 bases and J lost 12, with 19 bases in between. The CDR3 region has the DNA TGTGCCAGCAGCCCCACAGAGGGATTGGGGCAGCTGTTTTTT. Its protein product is CASSPTEGLGQLFF.

CDR3 nucleotides: TGTGCCAGCTCAGCTTTTTCGACGGCCTACACAGATACGCAGTATTTT. Amino acid sequence: CASSAFSTAYTDTQYF. V and J are TRBV6-4 and TRBJ2-3; D unresolved. The germline gives CDR1 MRHNA, CDR2 SNTAGT. The length of the CDR3 is 16 residues. V lost 8 bases and J lost 2, with 20 bases in between.

The J gene is TRBJ1-5, the V gene TRBV29-1, with D maybe TRBD1 (6 bases). Germline V CDR1 and CDR2: SQVTM, ANQGSEA. Trimming stripped 2 bases from V and 7 bases from J, with 12 bases between. This CDR3 comprises 13 residues. CDR3 protein: CSVETAQGQPQHF. In DNA form, the CDR3 reads TGCAGCGTTGAAACGGCACAGGGACAGCCCCAGCATTTT.

This chain links TRBV6-7 with TRBJ2-7; 8 nucleotides align to TRBD2. TRBV6-7 is recorded as an ORF, its role being uncertain. The CDR3 runs 16 residues. Trimming took 5 bases from V and 9 from J; bases not matched to a gene: 18. CDR3 loop: CASSIPGRAGDIGQYF. The CDR3 nucleotides read TGTGCCAGCAGTATACCCGGGAGGGCCGGGGATATAGGGCAGTACTTC.

This clonotype has a handful of counts. The chain links TRBV7-9 to TRBJ1-5; D not certain. V was shortened by 7 bases and J by 0 bases, with 10 bases between the two germline ends. The CDR3 runs to 14 residues. Germline-derived CDR1 and CDR2 are SEHNR and FQNEAQ (reference sequence). CDR3 coding DNA: TGTGCCAGCATGCCCCCGGGTAGCAATCAGCCCCAGCATTTT. Amino acids: CASMPPGSNQPQHF.

This chain uses TRBV5-1 with TRBJ2-3; the D gene is possibly TRBD1 (6 bases). V was clipped by 5 bases and J by 3 bases, with 13 bases between them. This CDR3 is 14 amino acids long. The germline V gene has CDR1 SGHRS and CDR2 YFSETQ. In DNA, the CDR3 is TGCGCCAGCAGACAGGACAGACCTACAGATACGCAGTATTTT. Amino acid sequence: CASRQDRPTDTQYF.

The CDR3 here is CASSFPGTSTDTQYF. Here the CDR3 DNA reads TGTGCCAGCAGTTTCCCGGGGACCTCCACAGATACGCAGTATTTT. V gene TRBV11-2 combines with J gene TRBJ2-3; tentatively, D is TRBD1 or TRBD2 (5 bases each). There are 15 residues in the CDR3. Trimming took 6 bases from V and 2 from J, leaving 15 bases between them. CDR1 SGHAT and CDR2 FQNNGV come from the germline V gene.

This clonotype was detected ten times or more. V gene TRBV7-9 combines with J gene TRBJ2-5; 11 bases agree with TRBD2. Per germline, CDR1 SEHNR and CDR2 FQNEAQ (reference sequence). The ends lost 5 bases at V and 3 bases at J; junction bases unmatched: 5. The CDR3 covers 15 residues. CDR3 nucleotides: TGTGCCAGCAGCCCTCCGGGACTAGCGGAAGAGACCCAGTACTTC. It is translated as CASSPPGLAEETQYF.

This clonotype has just a few counts. The chain uses TRBV6-5 and TRBJ2-3; 10 positions agree with TRBD2. Per the germline V gene, CDR1 is MNHEY and CDR2 is SVGAGI. After removal of 5 bases from V and 2 bases from J, the junction contained 4 bases not matched to a gene. This CDR3 has 15 amino acids. The CDR3 is CASSLAGANTDTQYF. The DNA for the CDR3 is TGTGCCAGCAGTCTAGCGGGGGCCAACACAGATACGCAGTATTTT.

Only a few counts were recorded for this clonotype. The genes are TRBV5-1 and TRBJ2-5, with 9 nucleotides matching TRBD1. With V trimmed by 2 bases and J by 1 base, 0 bases remained unmatched. This CDR3 is built from 14 residues. CDR1 and CDR2 (germline): SGHRS, YFSETQ. CDR3: CASSLQGAQETQYF. CDR3 DNA sequence: TGCGCCAGCAGCTTACAGGGGGCCCAAGAGACCCAGTACTTC.

The sample holds a few counts of this clonotype. V usage is TRBV27 and J usage is TRBJ2-7; 16 bases are a match to TRBD2. The CDR3 has 17 residues. Per the germline V gene, CDR1 is MNHEY and CDR2 is SMNVEV (reference sequence). V shed 4 bases, J shed 2 bases, and the junction held 5 bases outside the gene matches. In DNA, the CDR3 is TGTGCCAGCAGTTGGCTGGGACTAGCGGGGGGGCCCTACGAGCAGTACTTC. It is translated as CASSWLGLAGGPYEQYF.

This clonotype occurred many times. J is TRBJ2-1 and V is TRBV29-1; TRBD1 aligns across 7 bases. The germline gives CDR1 SQVTM, CDR2 ANQGSEA. The CDR3 extends over 12 amino acids. V gave up 5 bases and J gave up 9 bases; unmatched junction bases: 7. CDR3 protein: CSVSEQGFEQFF. For the CDR3, the DNA is TGCAGCGTTTCAGAACAGGGGTTTGAGCAGTTCTTC.

This clonotype was seen ten or more times. V gene TRBV5-1 combines with J gene TRBJ2-1, with D uncertain. Trimming took 0 bases from V and 7 from J, leaving 2 bases between them. This CDR3 has 11 amino acids. The germline V gene encodes CDR1 SGHRS and CDR2 YFSETQ. DNA of the CDR3: TGCGCCAGCAGCTTGGAGAATGAGCAGTTCTTC. Translating it yields CASSLENEQFF.

This clonotype was observed a few times. The chain uses TRBV7-2 and TRBJ1-2; tentative D call: TRBD1 (5 bases). The ends were cut back, 3 bases at V and 0 bases at J, with 14 bases in the middle. The CDR3 runs to 16 residues. Looked up from germline, CDR1 is SGHTA and CDR2 is FQGNSA. The CDR3: CASSLGGGRANYGYTF. CDR3 in DNA: TGTGCCAGCAGCTTGGGTGGGGGGAGAGCTAACTATGGCTACACCTTC.

This clonotype was picked up a small number of times. Its ends do not fully match the called genes, so a read error is possible. The J gene is TRBJ1-1, the V gene TRBV7-2; the D is unclear. The CDR3 is made up of 13 amino acids. Looked up from germline, CDR1 is SGHTA and CDR2 is FQGNSA. CDR3 amino acids: CAGSLNFKAEAFF. DNA for the CDR3: TGTGCCGGCAGCTTAAATTTCAAAGCTGAAGCTTTCTTT.

This clonotype was detected a few times. This chain joins TRBV4-1 and TRBJ1-1, with D possibly TRBD1 on 5 matching bases. Germline CDR1 reads MGHRA; CDR2 reads YSYEKL. V was pared by 0 bases and J by 0 bases, with 11 bases between. This CDR3 has 16 residues. The CDR3 loop is CASSQELAGMNTEAFF. The DNA for the CDR3 is TGCGCCAGCAGCCAAGAGCTGGCAGGGATGAACACTGAAGCTTTCTTT.

The chain has TRBV5-1 and TRBJ2-7; TRBD1 matches at 8 bases. Germline V gives CDR1 SGHRS, CDR2 YFSETQ. CDR3 length: 14 amino acids. V was clipped by 0 bases and J by 7 bases; unmatched bases: 6. As DNA, the CDR3 is TGCGCCAGCAGCTTGGGAACAGGGGGAAGGGAGCAGTACTTC. Translated: CASSLGTGGREQYF.

V is TRBV7-6 and J is TRBJ2-1; TRBD2 matches at 7 bases. V dropped 5 bases and J dropped 0; count of bases not matched to a gene: 7. Germline V gives CDR1 SGHVS, CDR2 FNYEAQ. The CDR3 is 16 residues long. CDR3 sequence: CASSATLASSYNEQFF. Here the CDR3 DNA reads TGTGCCAGCAGCGCCACACTAGCGAGCTCCTACAATGAGCAGTTCTTC.

The chain has TRBV6-5 and TRBJ2-1, with a tentative D call TRBD2 (5 bases). The CDR3 runs to 13 residues. CDR1 and CDR2 from the germline V gene are MNHEY and SVGAGI. V was pared by 8 bases and J by 6 bases, with 14 bases between. The CDR3 here is CASSRTRGNEQFF. In nucleotides, the CDR3 is TGTGCCAGCTCAAGGACCCGGGGCAATGAGCAGTTCTTC.

This sequence joins TRBV7-8 and TRBJ2-5; the D gene could be TRBD1 or TRBD2 (5 bases each). This CDR3 has 16 amino acids. The V and J ends lost 4 bases and 5 bases respectively, with 20 bases between them. Per germline, CDR1 SGHVS and CDR2 FQNEAQ. CDR3 in amino acids: CASSSRDHPLGETQYF. In DNA, the CDR3 is TGTGCCAGCAGCTCCCGGGACCACCCCTTAGGGGAGACCCAGTACTTC.

J is TRBJ1-6 and V is TRBV2; D might be TRBD1 (5 bases). The CDR3 has 15 amino acids. Trimming removed 6 bases at V and 6 bases at J, with 15 bases between. CDR1 is SNHLY, CDR2 FYNNEI, per germline. The CDR3 sequence: CASRELDSVNSPLHF. DNA of the CDR3: TGTGCCAGCAGGGAACTCGACAGCGTTAATTCACCCCTCCACTTT.

In its sample, this clonotype was seen a few times. J is TRBJ1-1 and V is TRBV12-3 or TRBV12-4; D not resolved. CDR3 length: 12 amino acids. Trimming cost V 6 bases and J 2 bases, with 7 bases left between them. CDR3 in DNA: TGTGCCAGCAGCCCCCGAAACACTGAAGCTTTCTTT. Its translation is CASSPRNTEAFF.

This chain links TRBV7-2 with TRBJ1-5, with 8 bases matching TRBD1. In germline, CDR1 is SGHTA, CDR2 FQGNSA. Losses at the gene ends were 5 bases for V and 3 bases for J; bases not matched to a gene: 6. This CDR3 has 15 amino acids. The CDR3 loop reads CASSGGQADNQPQHF. The DNA for the CDR3 is TGTGCCAGCAGCGGGGGACAGGCAGACAATCAGCCCCAGCATTTT. Together with reference TRBV7-2 and TRBJ1-5, the CDR3 gives the full variable domain: GAGVSQSPSNKVTEKGKDVELRCDPISGHTALYWYRQSLGQGLEFLIYFQGNSAPDKSGLPSDRFSAERTGGSVSTLTIQRTQQEDSAVYLCASSGGQADNQPQHFGDGTRLSIL.

This clonotype has only a few counts. The rearrangement uses TRBV14 and TRBJ1-2; possible D gene TRBD1, 5 bases. Germline CDR1 reads SGHDN; CDR2 reads FVKESK. The CDR3 has 12 amino acids. Trimming stripped 8 bases from V and 7 bases from J, with 14 bases between. Here the CDR3 DNA reads TGTGCCAGCTCCGGGGGGAATTCTGGCTACACCTTC. Amino acids: CASSGGNSGYTF. Combining the CDR3 with reference TRBV14 and TRBJ1-2 gives the whole variable domain EAGVTQFPSHSVIEKGQTVTLRCDPISGHDNLYWYRRVMGKEIKFLLHFVKESKQDESGMPNNRFLAERTGGTYSTLKVQPAELEDSGVYFCASSGGNSGYTFGSGTRLTVV.